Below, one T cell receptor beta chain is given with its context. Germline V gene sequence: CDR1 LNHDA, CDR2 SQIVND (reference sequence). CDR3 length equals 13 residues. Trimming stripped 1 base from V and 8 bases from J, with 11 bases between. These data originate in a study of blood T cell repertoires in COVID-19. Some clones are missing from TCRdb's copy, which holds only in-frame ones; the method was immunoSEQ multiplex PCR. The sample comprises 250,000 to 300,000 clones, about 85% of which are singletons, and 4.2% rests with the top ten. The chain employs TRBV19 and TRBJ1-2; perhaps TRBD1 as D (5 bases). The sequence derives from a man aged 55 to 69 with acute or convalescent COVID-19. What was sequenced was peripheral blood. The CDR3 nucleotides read TGTGCCAGTAGTATAGGTCGGGGGAACGGCTACACCTTC. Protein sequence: CASSIGRGNGYTF.